This T cell receptor (beta chain) was found in a study of PD-1 blockade in classical Hodgkin lymphoma. Study results and limitations: CD4+ TCR diversity climbed significantly by C4D1, unlike CD8+ TCR diversity. Patients who began taking nivolumab under 1 year after ASCT were left out. The diversity seen at baseline in complete responders resembled that of newly diagnosed patients.

Sequencing used immunoSEQ multiplex PCR; TCRdb keeps in-frame clones, though not all of them. The table lists around 91,000 clones, 75% to 85% of them singletons, with about 15% in the top ten. Each and every patient relapsed after autologous stem cell transplantation, and patients got differing brentuximab vedotin exposure. The ends lost 1 base at V and 9 bases at J; junction bases unmatched: 8. From germline, CDR1 is SGHVS and CDR2 FNYEAQ. The CDR3 sequence is 16 residues long. Concerning this clone: Its antigen is unknown.

The material was peripheral blood mononuclear cells (PBMCs), obtained before the second cycle of nivolumab. This receptor was obtained from a human donor with classical Hodgkin lymphoma. J is TRBJ2-1 and V is TRBV7-6; TRBD2 aligns across 11 bases. CDR3 in amino acids: CASSLGASGRRSEQFF. DNA for the CDR3: TGTGCCAGCAGCTTAGGGGCTAGCGGGAGGCGTAGTGAGCAGTTCTTC.